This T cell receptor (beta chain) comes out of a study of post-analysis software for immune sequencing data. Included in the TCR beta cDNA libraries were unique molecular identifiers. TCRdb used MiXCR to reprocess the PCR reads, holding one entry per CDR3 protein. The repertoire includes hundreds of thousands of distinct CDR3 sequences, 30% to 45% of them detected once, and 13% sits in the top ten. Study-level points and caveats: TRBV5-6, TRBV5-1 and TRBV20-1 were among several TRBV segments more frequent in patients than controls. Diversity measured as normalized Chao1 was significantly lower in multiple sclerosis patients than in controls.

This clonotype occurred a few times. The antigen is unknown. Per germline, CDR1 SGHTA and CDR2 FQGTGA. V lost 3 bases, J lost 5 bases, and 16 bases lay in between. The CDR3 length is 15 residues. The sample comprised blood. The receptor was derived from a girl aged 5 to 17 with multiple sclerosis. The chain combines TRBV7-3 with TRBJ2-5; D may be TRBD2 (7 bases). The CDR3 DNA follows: TGTGCCAGCAGCTTCGGGCGGGGGCCCAGTGAGACCCAGTACTTC. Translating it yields CASSFGRGPSETQYF.